This T cell receptor (beta chain) was sequenced in a study of blood T cell repertoires in COVID-19. CDR3 length equals 18 residues. Germline CDR1 SNHLY, CDR2 FYNNEI. Unmatched junction bases numbered 16, after V lost 7 bases and J lost 1 base. This clone has only one observation. TCRdb's copy holds only in-frame clones and misses some; the assay was immunoSEQ multiplex PCR. This table has roughly 250,000 clones, 80% to 90% appearing once. The specimen was PBMCs or T cells enriched from blood (not recorded which). The gene calls are TRBV2 and TRBJ1-1; 9 bases are shared with TRBD1. The sequence came from a woman aged 18-29 years who had recovered from COVID-19. CDR3 amino acids: CASTETGTGIGANTEAFF. The DNA for the CDR3 is TGTGCCAGCACCGAAACCGGGACAGGGATAGGGGCGAACACTGAAGCTTTCTTT. Supplemented by reference TRBV2 and TRBJ1-1, the full variable domain reads EPEVTQTPSHQVTQMGQEVILRCVPISNHLYFYWYRQILGQKVEFLVSFYNNEISEKSEIFDDQFSVERPDGSNFTLKIRSTKLEDSAMYFCASTETGTGIGANTEAFFGQGTRLTVV.